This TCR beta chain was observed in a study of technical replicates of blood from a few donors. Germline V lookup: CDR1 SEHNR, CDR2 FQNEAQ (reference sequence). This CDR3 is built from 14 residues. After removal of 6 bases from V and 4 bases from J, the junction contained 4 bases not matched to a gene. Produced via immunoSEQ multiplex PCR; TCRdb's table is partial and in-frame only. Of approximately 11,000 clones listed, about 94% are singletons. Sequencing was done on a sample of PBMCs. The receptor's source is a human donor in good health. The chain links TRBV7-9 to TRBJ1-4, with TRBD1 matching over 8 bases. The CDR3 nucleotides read TGTGCCAGCAGACAGGGGGGTGGTAATGAAAAACTGTTTTTT. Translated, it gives CASRQGGGNEKLFF.